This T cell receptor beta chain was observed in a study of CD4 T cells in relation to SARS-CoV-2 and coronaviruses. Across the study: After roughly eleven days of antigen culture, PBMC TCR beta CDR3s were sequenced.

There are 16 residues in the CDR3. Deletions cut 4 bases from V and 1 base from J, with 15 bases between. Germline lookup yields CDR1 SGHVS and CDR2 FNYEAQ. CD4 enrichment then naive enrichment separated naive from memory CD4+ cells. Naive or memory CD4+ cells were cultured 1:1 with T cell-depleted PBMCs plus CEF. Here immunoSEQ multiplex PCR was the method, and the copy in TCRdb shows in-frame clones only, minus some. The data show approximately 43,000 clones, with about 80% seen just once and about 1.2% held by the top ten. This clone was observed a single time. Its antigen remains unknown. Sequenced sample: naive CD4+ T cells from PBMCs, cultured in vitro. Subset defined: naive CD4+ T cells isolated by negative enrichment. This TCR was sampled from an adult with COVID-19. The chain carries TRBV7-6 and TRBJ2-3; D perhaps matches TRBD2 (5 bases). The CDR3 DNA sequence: TGTGCCAGCAGCTCTGTATTTGCGGGCGGCACAGATACGCAGTATTTT. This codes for CASSSVFAGGTDTQYF.